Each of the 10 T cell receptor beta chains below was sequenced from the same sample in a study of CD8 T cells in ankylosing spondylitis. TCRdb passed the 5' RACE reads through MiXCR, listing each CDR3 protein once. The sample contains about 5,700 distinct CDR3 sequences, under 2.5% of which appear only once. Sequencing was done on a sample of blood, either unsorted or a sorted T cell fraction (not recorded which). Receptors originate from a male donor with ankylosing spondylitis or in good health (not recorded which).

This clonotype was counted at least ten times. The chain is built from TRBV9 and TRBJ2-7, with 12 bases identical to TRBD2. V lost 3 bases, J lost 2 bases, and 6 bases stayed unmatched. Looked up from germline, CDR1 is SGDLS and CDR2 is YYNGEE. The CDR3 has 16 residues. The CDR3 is CASSAGLAGKTYEQYF. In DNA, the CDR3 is TGTGCCAGCAGCGCAGGACTAGCGGGAAAAACCTACGAGCAGTACTTC.

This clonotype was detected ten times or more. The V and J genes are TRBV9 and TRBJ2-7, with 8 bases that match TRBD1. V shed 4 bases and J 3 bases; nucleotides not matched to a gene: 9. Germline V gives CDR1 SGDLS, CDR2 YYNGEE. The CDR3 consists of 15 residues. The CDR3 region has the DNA TGTGCCAGCAGCCTTTCGGACAGGGCTATCTACGAGCAGTACTTC. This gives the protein CASSLSDRAIYEQYF. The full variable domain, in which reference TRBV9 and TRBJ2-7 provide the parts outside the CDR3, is DSGVTQTPKHLITATGQRVTLRCSPRSGDLSVYWYQQSLDQGLQFLIQYYNGEERAKGNILERFSAQQFPDLHSELNLSSLELGDSALYFCASSLSDRAIYEQYFGPGTRLTVT.

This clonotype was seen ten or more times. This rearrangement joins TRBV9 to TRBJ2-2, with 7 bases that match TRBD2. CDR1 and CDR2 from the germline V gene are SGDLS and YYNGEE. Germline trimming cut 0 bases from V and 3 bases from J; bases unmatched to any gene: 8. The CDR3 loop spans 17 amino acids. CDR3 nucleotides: TGTGCCAGCAGCGTAGGAGGAGCGGGACCCCACACCGGGGAGCTGTTTTTT. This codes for CASSVGGAGPHTGELFF.

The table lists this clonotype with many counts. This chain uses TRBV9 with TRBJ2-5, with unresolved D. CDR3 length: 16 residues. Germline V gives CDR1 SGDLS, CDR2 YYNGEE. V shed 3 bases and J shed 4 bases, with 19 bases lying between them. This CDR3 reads CASSDNPGSQRETQYF. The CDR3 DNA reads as TGTGCCAGCAGCGACAACCCCGGATCTCAAAGAGAGACCCAGTACTTC.

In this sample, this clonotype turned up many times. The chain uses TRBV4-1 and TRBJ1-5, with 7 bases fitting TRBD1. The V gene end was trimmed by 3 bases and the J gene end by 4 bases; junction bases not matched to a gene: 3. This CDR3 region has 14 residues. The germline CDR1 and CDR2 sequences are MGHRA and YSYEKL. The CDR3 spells CASSHRGGNQPQHF. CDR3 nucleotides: TGCGCCAGCAGCCACAGGGGGGGAAATCAGCCCCAGCATTTT.

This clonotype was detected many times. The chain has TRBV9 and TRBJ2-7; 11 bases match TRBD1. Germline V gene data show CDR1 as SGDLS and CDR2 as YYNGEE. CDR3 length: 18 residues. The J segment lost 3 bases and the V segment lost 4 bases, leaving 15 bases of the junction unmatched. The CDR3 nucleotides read TGTGCCAGCAGCCCTGGGACAGGGGGATCACCGGAGAACTACGAGCAGTACTTC. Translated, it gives CASSPGTGGSPENYEQYF. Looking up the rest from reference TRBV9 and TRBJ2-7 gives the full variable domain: DSGVTQTPKHLITATGQRVTLRCSPRSGDLSVYWYQQSLDQGLQFLIQYYNGEERAKGNILERFSAQQFPDLHSELNLSSLELGDSALYFCASSPGTGGSPENYEQYFGPGTRLTVT.

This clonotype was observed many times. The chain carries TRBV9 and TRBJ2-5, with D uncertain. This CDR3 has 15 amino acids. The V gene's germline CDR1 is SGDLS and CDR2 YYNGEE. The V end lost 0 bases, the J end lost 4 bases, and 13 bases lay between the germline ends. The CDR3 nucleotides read TGTGCCAGCAGCGTAGCCCTCTCTACGGGAGAGACCCAGTACTTC. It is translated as CASSVALSTGETQYF.

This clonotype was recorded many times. CDR3 sequence: CASSVDRTSGRNTGELFF. CDR3 DNA: TGTGCCAGCAGCGTAGATCGGACTAGCGGGAGGAACACCGGGGAGCTGTTTTTT. The rearrangement joins TRBV9 to TRBJ2-2, with 13 bases aligning to TRBD2. The V segment lost 0 bases and the J segment 1 base; nucleotides outside the gene matches: 3. Germline CDR1 reads SGDLS; CDR2 reads YYNGEE. CDR3 size: 18 residues. The full variable domain, its missing parts supplied by reference TRBV9 and TRBJ2-2, is DSGVTQTPKHLITATGQRVTLRCSPRSGDLSVYWYQQSLDQGLQFLIQYYNGEERAKGNILERFSAQQFPDLHSELNLSSLELGDSALYFCASSVDRTSGRNTGELFFGEGSRLTVL.

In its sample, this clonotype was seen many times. CDR3 region: CASSVDEYSGANVLTF. In DNA form, the CDR3 reads TGTGCCAGCAGCGTAGATGAATACTCTGGGGCCAACGTCCTGACTTTC. The chain recombines TRBV9 with TRBJ2-6; D is undetermined. The V end was cut by 0 bases, the J end by 0 bases, with 7 bases between. The V gene's germline CDR1 is SGDLS and CDR2 YYNGEE. The CDR3 length is 16 residues.

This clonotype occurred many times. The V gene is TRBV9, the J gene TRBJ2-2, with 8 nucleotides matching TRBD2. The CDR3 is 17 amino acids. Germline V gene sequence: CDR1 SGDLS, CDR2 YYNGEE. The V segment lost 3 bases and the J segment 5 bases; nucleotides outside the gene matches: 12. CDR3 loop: CASSETSSGRGTGELFF. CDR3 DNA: TGTGCCAGCAGCGAGACCTCCAGCGGGAGAGGTACCGGGGAGCTGTTTTTT.